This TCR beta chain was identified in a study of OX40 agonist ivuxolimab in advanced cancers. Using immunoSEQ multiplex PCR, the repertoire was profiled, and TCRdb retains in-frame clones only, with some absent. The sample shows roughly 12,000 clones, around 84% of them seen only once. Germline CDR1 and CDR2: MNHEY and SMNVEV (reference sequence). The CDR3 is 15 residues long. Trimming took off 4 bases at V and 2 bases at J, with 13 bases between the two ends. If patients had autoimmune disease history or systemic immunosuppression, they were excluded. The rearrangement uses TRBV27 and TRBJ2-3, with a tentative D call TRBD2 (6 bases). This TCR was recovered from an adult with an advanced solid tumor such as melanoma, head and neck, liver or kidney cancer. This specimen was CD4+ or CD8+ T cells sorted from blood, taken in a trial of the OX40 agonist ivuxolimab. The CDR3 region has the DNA TGTGCCAGCAGTTCCGCGGGATTTTACACAGATACGCAGTATTTT. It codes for CASSSAGFYTDTQYF.